One T cell receptor beta chain is described in this entry. This clone came up a few times. Its antigen is still unknown. No per-base quality is available; no much larger clone lies one base away. Including cysteine and phenylalanine, the CDR3 has 14 amino acids. CDR3 DNA is the only sequence kept; it has 42 bases, read in frame from the first base. CDR1 and CDR2 are read off the germline V gene as MDHEN and SYDVKM. Trimming removed 4 bases from V and 6 bases from J, leaving 12 bases between the germline ends. This sample is part of a study of control samples from healthy donors and cancer patients (dated by TCRdb to about 2020). To prepare the library, the immunoSEQ multiplex PCR assay was applied. The clones in this table, taken by TCRdb from immuneACCESS, are in-frame only. Not every clone is retained; where verified, under half of the shortfall comes from an unresolved V gene, and the cause of the rest is unknown. For this sample the table gives approximately 230,000 clones, of which almost 85% were detected only once. The ten largest clones represent roughly 13% of the sample.

The sequence is built from TRBV28 and TRBJ1-4, with the D gene not clear enough to name. This clonotype originated in a woman aged 60-75 years with lung cancer. Material for sequencing was PBMCs. The CDR3 is CASSSTLKDEKLFF. Here is the DNA: TGTGCCAGCAGTTCGACCCTTAAGGATGAAAAACTGTTTTTT.